This T cell receptor (beta chain) emerged from a study of blood T cell repertoires in COVID-19. Some clones are missing from TCRdb's copy, which holds only in-frame ones; the method was immunoSEQ multiplex PCR. The table lists 200,000 to 300,000 clones, approximately 88% of them singletons. This clone occurred once. Germline values: CDR1 SQVTM, CDR2 ANQGSEA. The CDR3 consists of 14 residues. V lost 5 bases and J 4 bases, leaving 17 bases between the germline ends. The chain employs TRBV29-1 and TRBJ1-2, with a tentative D call TRBD1 (6 bases). The TCR was taken from a woman between 40 and 50 years old with acute COVID-19. The sequenced material came from PBMCs or T cells enriched from blood (not recorded which). In DNA, the CDR3 is TGCAGCGTTCCAGAGGGGGTTGTGGGCTATGGCTACACCTTC. Encoded protein: CSVPEGVVGYGYTF.